The 20 T cell receptor beta chains reported below all come from one sample, sequenced in a study of PD-L1 blockade in urothelial cancer. Sequencing used immunoSEQ multiplex PCR; TCRdb keeps in-frame clones, though not all of them. The sample includes about 45,000 clones, roughly 82% of them seen just once. Stated time point: peripheral blood 6 weeks after treatment start. This sample comprised PBMCs, obtained around atezolizumab (anti-PD-L1) treatment. The receptors were gathered from a man aged 55 to 70 with urothelial cancer.

The table lists this clone with a count of one. This chain uses TRBV7-2 with TRBJ2-7; 10 nucleotides align to TRBD1. Germline V CDR1 and CDR2: SGHTA, FQGNSA. V lost 2 bases to trimming and J lost 4 bases; unmatched junction nucleotides: 2. CDR3 length: 14 amino acids. CDR3 residues: CASSLMGQGYEQYF. CDR3 DNA: TGTGCCAGCAGCTTAATGGGACAGGGGTACGAGCAGTACTTC. The full variable domain, rest sourced from reference TRBV7-2 and TRBJ2-7, is GAGVSQSPSNKVTEKGKDVELRCDPISGHTALYWYRQSLGQGLEFLIYFQGNSAPDKSGLPSDRFSAERTGGSVSTLTIQRTQQEDSAVYLCASSLMGQGYEQYFGPGTRLTVT.

The chain has TRBV5-5 and TRBJ2-7; TRBD1 matches at 8 bases. CDR3 length: 15 residues. Germline V gene data show CDR1 as SGHKS and CDR2 as YYEKEE (reference sequence). V dropped 4 bases and J dropped 4; count of bases not matched to a gene: 10. This CDR3 reads CASSQGQGAGYEQYF. As DNA, the CDR3 is TGTGCCAGCAGCCAGGGGCAGGGGGCGGGTTACGAGCAGTACTTC.

The chain carries TRBV5-6 and TRBJ1-2, with TRBD1 as a possible D gene (5 bases). The CDR3 loop spans 14 amino acids. V was trimmed by 4 bases and J by 0 bases, leaving 10 bases between them. Germline V gene lookup returns CDR1 SGHDT and CDR2 YYEEEE. CDR3 coding DNA: TGTGCCAGCAGCCCCCCAGGGACTAACTATGGCTACACCTTC. Protein product: CASSPPGTNYGYTF.

The count of this clone is one. The J gene is TRBJ2-7, the V gene TRBV28; D may be TRBD2 (6 bases). V was trimmed by 4 bases and J by 4 bases, leaving 14 bases between them. This CDR3 contains 14 residues. Germline V gives CDR1 MDHEN, CDR2 SYDVKM. The CDR3 DNA reads as TGTGCCAGCAGTTCCCCGCGGGGTCGGTACGAGCAGTACTTC. This codes for CASSSPRGRYEQYF.

The V call is TRBV27, the J call TRBJ2-7; 10 bases are shared with TRBD2. J gave up 3 bases and V 6 bases, and 8 bases lay outside the gene matches. This CDR3 contains 15 residues. The germline gives CDR1 MNHEY, CDR2 SMNVEV (reference sequence). DNA of the CDR3: TGTGCCAGCAGACCACTTCTAGCGGGAGTCTACGAGCAGTACTTC. Protein sequence: CASRPLLAGVYEQYF.

The rearrangement joins TRBV15 to TRBJ1-5; maybe TRBD1 (6 bases). This CDR3 spans 15 amino acids. Per germline, CDR1 LNHNV and CDR2 YYDKDF (reference sequence). The ends were cut back, 1 base at V and 9 bases at J, with 16 bases in the middle. The CDR3 reads CATSRVYRAKTPQHF. Here the CDR3 DNA reads TGTGCCACCAGCAGAGTGTACAGGGCGAAGACGCCCCAGCATTTT.

The genes are TRBV6-1 and TRBJ1-1; TRBD1 agrees at 7 bases. This CDR3 has 14 residues. From germline, CDR1 is MNHNS and CDR2 SASEGT. Germline trimming cut 4 bases from V and 8 bases from J; bases unmatched to any gene: 10. The CDR3 sequence is CASSGIRDRAEAFF. As DNA, the CDR3 is TGTGCCAGCAGTGGTATCAGGGACAGAGCCGAAGCTTTCTTT.

The CDR3 DNA sequence: TGCGCCAGCAGTGAGTCCCCAGCGGGAACCGCCTACGAGCAGTACTTC. Protein product: CASSESPAGTAYEQYF. V and J are TRBV10-1 and TRBJ2-7; TRBD2 agrees at 7 bases. CDR1 is WNHNN, CDR2 SYGVQD, per germline (reference sequence). Trimming at V came to 0 bases and at J to 2 bases, leaving 7 bases not matched to a gene. The CDR3 has 16 residues.

CDR3 DNA sequence: TGTGCCAGCAGTTTGGGCCGGGGGTCGGAGACCCAGTACTTC. Its translation: CASSLGRGSETQYF. The chain combines TRBV27 with TRBJ2-5; a possible D gene is TRBD2 (6 bases). The V end was cut by 3 bases, the J end by 5 bases, with 13 bases between. Germline V gene sequence: CDR1 MNHEY, CDR2 SMNVEV (reference sequence). This CDR3 spans 14 amino acids.

The chain recombines TRBV2 with TRBJ1-2; D unresolved. Germline V lookup: CDR1 SNHLY, CDR2 FYNNEI. This CDR3 has 13 residues. With 1 base removed from V and 6 bases from J, the gap between germline ends came to 9 bases. The CDR3: CASSEEPGNGYTF. CDR3 nucleotide sequence: TGTGCCAGCAGTGAAGAGCCAGGTAATGGCTACACCTTC.

J is TRBJ2-5 and V is TRBV6-1; TRBD1 aligns across 9 bases. V lost 2 bases to trimming and J lost 2 bases; unmatched junction nucleotides: 9. Germline V gene sequence: CDR1 MNHNS, CDR2 SASEGT. This CDR3 contains 17 residues. The CDR3 is CASSELGRDRAQETQYF. The CDR3 DNA sequence: TGTGCCAGCAGTGAACTGGGTCGGGACAGGGCACAAGAGACCCAGTACTTC.

The rearrangement links TRBV10-2 to TRBJ2-1; 12 bases map to TRBD2. The CDR3 sequence is 15 residues long. V shed 6 bases, J shed 3 bases, and the junction held 3 bases outside the gene matches. Per the germline V gene, CDR1 is WSHSY and CDR2 is SAAADI. This CDR3 is CASRGTSGFYNEQFF. As DNA, the CDR3 is TGCGCCAGCAGGGGGACTAGCGGGTTCTACAATGAGCAGTTCTTC.

This sequence joins TRBV13 and TRBJ2-7; 12 bases align to TRBD2. Germline-derived CDR1 and CDR2 are PRHDT and FYEKMQ (reference sequence). The length of the CDR3 is 14 residues. V lost 6 bases and J lost 4; bases outside the gene matches: 4. CDR3 sequence: CASSLGLAGYEQYF. Here the CDR3 DNA reads TGTGCCAGCAGTCTAGGACTAGCGGGATACGAGCAGTACTTC. The whole variable domain, remainder taken from reference TRBV13 and TRBJ2-7, is AAGVIQSPRHLIKEKRETATLKCYPIPRHDTVYWYQQGPGQDPQFLISFYEKMQSDKGSIPDRFSAQQFSDYHSELNMSSLELGDSALYFCASSLGLAGYEQYFGPGTRLTVT.

This chain links TRBV5-4 with TRBJ1-4, with D possibly being TRBD1 (6 bases). The V end was cut by 4 bases, the J end by 10 bases, with 17 bases between. The CDR3 covers 14 residues. The germline CDR1 and CDR2 sequences are SGHNT and YYREEE (reference sequence). As DNA, the CDR3 is TGTGCCAGCAGCACTCCGGGACAAGGGGGAAAACTGTTTTTT. Protein sequence: CASSTPGQGGKLFF.

V gene TRBV5-1 combines with J gene TRBJ2-4; 10 bases are shared with TRBD1. CDR1 is SGHRS, CDR2 YFSETQ, per germline. Trimming at V came to 5 bases and at J to 8 bases, leaving 4 bases not matched to a gene. This CDR3 contains 13 residues. The CDR3 DNA reads as TGCGCCAGCAGAGGGGACAGGGGTTACATTCAGTACTTC. Its translation: CASRGDRGYIQYF.

This clone was seen only a few times. J is TRBJ1-4 and V is TRBV19; D remains ambiguous. The CDR3 is made up of 13 amino acids. The germline gives CDR1 LNHDA, CDR2 SQIVND (reference sequence). Trimming removed 4 bases at V and 5 bases at J, with 8 bases between. The CDR3: CASSRRKNEKLFF. CDR3 in DNA: TGTGCCAGTAGTAGGAGGAAGAATGAAAAACTGTTTTTT.

The chain has TRBV28 and TRBJ1-4, with D possibly being TRBD1 (5 bases). The V gene's germline CDR1 is MDHEN and CDR2 SYDVKM. Trimming took 7 bases from V and 10 from J, leaving 19 bases between them. The CDR3 loop spans 14 amino acids. This CDR3 is CASTYPRGVGKLFF. CDR3 coding DNA: TGTGCCAGCACCTACCCCCGGGGGGTAGGAAAACTGTTTTTT.

The CDR3 protein is CASSPAGTGSAYEQYF. The DNA for the CDR3 is TGCGCCAGCAGCCCGGCTGGGACAGGGTCTGCCTACGAGCAGTACTTC. The V call is TRBV5-1, the J call TRBJ2-7; 9 bases line up with TRBD1. The CDR3 has 16 amino acids. Trimming took 4 bases from V and 2 from J; bases not matched to a gene: 10. Germline CDR1 reads SGHRS; CDR2 reads YFSETQ.

For the CDR3, the DNA is TGTGCCAGTAGCCGAACCGGGACAGGGTTCAATGAGCAGTTCTTC. Its translation is CASSRTGTGFNEQFF. The chain links TRBV19 to TRBJ2-1, with TRBD1 matching 9 bases. The CDR3 consists of 15 residues. The V and J ends lost 6 bases and 6 bases, in that order; junction bases with no gene match: 9. Germline V gene lookup returns CDR1 LNHDA and CDR2 SQIVND (reference sequence).

This clone was picked up a small number of times. The chain combines TRBV27 with TRBJ2-5; tentative D call: TRBD1 (6 bases). The CDR3 has 14 residues. Germline V gene data show CDR1 as MNHEY and CDR2 as SMNVEV (reference sequence). The ends were cut back, 5 bases at V and 5 bases at J, with 15 bases in the middle. CDR3 coding DNA: TGTGCCAGCAGTCCCAGGGGATCTGGGGAGACCCAGTACTTC. It yields the protein CASSPRGSGETQYF.